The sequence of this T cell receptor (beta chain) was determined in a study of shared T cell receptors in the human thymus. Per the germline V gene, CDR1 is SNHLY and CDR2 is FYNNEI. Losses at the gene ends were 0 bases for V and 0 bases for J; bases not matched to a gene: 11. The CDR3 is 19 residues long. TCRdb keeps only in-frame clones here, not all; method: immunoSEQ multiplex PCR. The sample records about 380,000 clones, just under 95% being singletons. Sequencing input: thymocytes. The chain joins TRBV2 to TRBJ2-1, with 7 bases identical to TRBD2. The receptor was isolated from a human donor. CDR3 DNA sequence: TGTGCCAGCAGTGAAGCGCTTCACGGGGGACTAAGCTCCTACAATGAGCAGTTCTTC. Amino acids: CASSEALHGGLSSYNEQFF. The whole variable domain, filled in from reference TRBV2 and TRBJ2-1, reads EPEVTQTPSHQVTQMGQEVILRCVPISNHLYFYWYRQILGQKVEFLVSFYNNEISEKSEIFDDQFSVERPDGSNFTLKIRSTKLEDSAMYFCASSEALHGGLSSYNEQFFGPGTRLTVL.